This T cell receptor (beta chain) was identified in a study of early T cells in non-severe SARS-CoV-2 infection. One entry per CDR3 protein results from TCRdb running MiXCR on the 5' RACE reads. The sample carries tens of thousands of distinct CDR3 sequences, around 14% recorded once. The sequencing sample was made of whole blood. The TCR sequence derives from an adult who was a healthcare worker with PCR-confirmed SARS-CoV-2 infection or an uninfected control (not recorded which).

The CDR3 DNA is TGCAGCGTTACCCCCAGTAGTAACCAAGAGACCCAGTACTTC. Translated: CSVTPSSNQETQYF. This chain links TRBV29-1 with TRBJ2-5, with D unclear. Trimming removed 5 bases from V and 0 bases from J, with 13 bases in between. Germline V gene lookup returns CDR1 SQVTM and CDR2 ANQGSEA. The CDR3 contains 14 residues.